The 22 T cell receptor beta chains below all came from one sample that was sequenced in a study of T cells in localized non-small cell lung cancer. The method was immunoSEQ multiplex PCR; TCRdb's version includes in-frame clones alone and lacks a portion of them. Of about 28,000 clones in the sample, about four fifths were seen once. Source: peripheral blood mononuclear cells, taken before any cancer treatment. These receptors all come from a man aged 40-75 years with stage III lung adenocarcinoma.

The chain uses TRBV6-6 and TRBJ2-1; 7 nucleotides line up with TRBD2. CDR3 length: 16 amino acids. Germline CDR1 reads MNHNY; CDR2 reads SVGAGI (reference sequence). With 5 bases clipped from V and 0 bases from J, the junction kept 7 bases outside the gene matches. The DNA of the CDR3 is TGTGCCAGCAGTCGAAAGCGGGGTAGCTCCTACAATGAGCAGTTCTTC. It yields the protein CASSRKRGSSYNEQFF.

Here the CDR3 reads CASSIRGEGTEAFF. CDR3 nucleotides: TGTGCCAGTAGTATCCGAGGGGAAGGCACTGAAGCTTTCTTT. This chain links TRBV19 with TRBJ1-1; possibly TRBD1 for D (5 bases). The germline CDR1 and CDR2 sequences are LNHDA and SQIVND (reference sequence). The CDR3 has 14 residues. The V end lost 3 bases, the J end lost 4 bases, and 12 bases lay between the germline ends.

This CDR3 reads CSASDRVNEKLFF. CDR3 DNA: TGCAGCGCCTCGGATCGGGTTAATGAAAAACTGTTTTTT. This chain joins TRBV29-1 and TRBJ1-4; D unclear. The V and J ends lost 7 bases and 4 bases respectively, with 13 bases between them. The CDR3 covers 13 residues. From germline, CDR1 is SQVTM and CDR2 ANQGSEA.

DNA of the CDR3: TGTGCCTCGCGAGGCCCCAACACAGATACGCAGTATTTT. This encodes CASRGPNTDTQYF. The rearrangement links TRBV9 to TRBJ2-3; no reliable D call. This CDR3 is built from 13 residues. Looked up from germline, CDR1 is SGDLS and CDR2 is YYNGEE. Trimming removed 10 bases from V and 2 bases from J, with 14 bases in between.

V and J are TRBV6-4 and TRBJ1-5; D may be TRBD1 (5 bases). V was shortened by 4 bases and J by 5 bases, with 9 bases between the two germline ends. The CDR3 is made up of 13 amino acids. Germline lookup yields CDR1 MRHNA and CDR2 SNTAGT. The CDR3 spells CASSAGQDQPQHF. CDR3 coding DNA: TGTGCCAGCAGTGCGGGGCAGGATCAGCCCCAGCATTTT.

With regard to this clone: One junction end does not reproduce the germline sequence, and a read error may be involved. V gene TRBV6-5 combines with J gene TRBJ1-4; D is undetermined. The CDR3 has 15 residues. Germline V gene data show CDR1 as MNHEY and CDR2 as SVGAGI. This CDR3 reads CASSYSVGLNQKLFF. CDR3 nucleotide sequence: TGTGCCAGCAGTTACTCGGTTGGGCTTAATCAAAAACTGTTTTTT.

This chain joins TRBV28 and TRBJ2-6; D is unclear. Trimming pared 8 bases from V and 1 base from J, leaving 9 bases between. Germline assignment: CDR1 MDHEN and CDR2 SYDVKM. The CDR3 runs 14 residues. CDR3 in amino acids: CASERRSGANVLTF. CDR3 sequence (DNA): TGTGCCAGCGAAAGGCGTTCTGGGGCCAACGTCCTGACTTTC.

The chain has TRBV10-3 and TRBJ1-5; D call uncertain. The CDR3 is 14 amino acids. Germline V gene sequence: CDR1 ENHRY, CDR2 SYGVKD. V dropped 2 bases and J dropped 5 bases, with 10 bases sitting between them. CDR3 DNA sequence: TGTGCCATCAGTGAGGCCGTAGGTCATCAGCCCCAGCATTTT. It yields the protein CAISEAVGHQPQHF.

This chain uses TRBV6-1 with TRBJ2-7, with 7 bases aligning to TRBD1. There are 13 residues in the CDR3. The V gene end was trimmed by 6 bases and the J gene end by 2 bases; junction bases not matched to a gene: 4. Germline assignment: CDR1 MNHNS and CDR2 SASEGT. The CDR3 is CASSGTETYEQYF. DNA for the CDR3: TGTGCCAGCAGCGGGACAGAGACCTACGAGCAGTACTTC.

Only a few counts were recorded for this clone. The chain has TRBV6-5 and TRBJ1-1, with D perhaps matching TRBD1 (5 bases). Germline V gives CDR1 MNHEY, CDR2 SVGAGI. Trimming took 6 bases from V and 1 from J, leaving 15 bases between them. The CDR3 is 15 amino acids. CDR3 in DNA: TGTGCCAGCAGGATCCGGGTCCAGGGGAACACTGAAGCTTTCTTT. Its translation is CASRIRVQGNTEAFF.

The rearrangement uses TRBV2 and TRBJ2-7, with D tentatively TRBD1 or TRBD2 (5 bases each). Trimming cost V 1 base and J 2 bases, with 27 bases left between them. Germline CDR1 is SNHLY and CDR2 is FYNNEI. The CDR3 length is 20 residues. CDR3 sequence: CASSEGGGIVGGAPTYEQYF. In DNA form, the CDR3 reads TGTGCCAGCAGTGAAGGAGGTGGGATCGTTGGGGGAGCCCCGACCTACGAGCAGTACTTC.

The chain carries TRBV6-1 and TRBJ2-3; D call uncertain. The V gene's germline CDR1 is MNHNS and CDR2 SASEGT. CDR3 length equals 16 residues. The V and J ends lost 1 base and 4 bases respectively, with 15 bases between them. The CDR3: CASSEVWPVNSDTQYF. CDR3 coding DNA: TGTGCCAGCAGTGAAGTCTGGCCTGTCAATTCAGATACGCAGTATTTT.

This rearrangement joins TRBV6-5 to TRBJ1-6, with TRBD1 matching 8 bases. This CDR3 region has 14 residues. V lost 5 bases and J lost 6; bases outside the gene matches: 3. The germline CDR1 and CDR2 sequences are MNHEY and SVGAGI. This CDR3 is CASSTGQGNSPLHF. The CDR3 DNA follows: TGTGCCAGCAGTACAGGACAGGGTAATTCACCCCTCCACTTT.

V usage is TRBV15 and J usage is TRBJ1-5; tentatively, D is TRBD1 (6 bases). Germline values: CDR1 LNHNV, CDR2 YYDKDF (reference sequence). The CDR3 length is 15 residues. The V and J ends lost 0 bases and 6 bases respectively, with 12 bases between them. The CDR3 nucleotides are TGTGCCACCAGCAGAGATAATGGGGGCGGTCAGCCCCAGCATTTT. Its protein is CATSRDNGGGQPQHF.

The V call is TRBV27, the J call TRBJ1-5; unclear D gene. The germline gives CDR1 MNHEY, CDR2 SMNVEV (reference sequence). The CDR3 is made up of 13 amino acids. V was cut by 5 bases and J by 5 bases, with 10 bases left in between. DNA of the CDR3: TGTGCCAGCAGTGTGAAGGAGTATCAGCCCCAGCATTTT. Translated: CASSVKEYQPQHF.

This chain links TRBV19 with TRBJ1-2, with D perhaps TRBD1 (5 bases). The CDR3 sequence is 14 residues long. Germline CDR1 LNHDA, CDR2 SQIVND (reference sequence). Trimming removed 5 bases at V and 4 bases at J, with 14 bases between. The CDR3 sequence is CASSATTALYGYTF. In nucleotides, the CDR3 is TGTGCCAGTAGTGCTACGACAGCTCTCTATGGCTACACCTTC.

In its sample, this clone was seen once. Mismatch with germline at one junction end may stem from a read error. The chain uses TRBV18 and TRBJ2-1; possibly TRBD1 or TRBD2 for D (6 bases each). Looked up from germline, CDR1 is KGHSH and CDR2 is LQKENI. The CDR3 extends over 15 amino acids. CDR3 in DNA: TGTGCCAGCTCTCCACTAGAGGGGGGATACAATGAGCAGTTCTTC. Amino acids: CASSPLEGGYNEQFF.

This clone has just one count. V and J are TRBV15 and TRBJ1-4; 11 bases align to TRBD1. The V gene end was trimmed by 1 base and the J gene end by 7 bases; junction bases not matched to a gene: 8. The CDR3 contains 17 residues. Germline CDR1 and CDR2: LNHNV and YYDKDF (reference sequence). The CDR3 sequence is CATSRAGQGAQGEKLFF. The CDR3 DNA follows: TGTGCCACCAGCAGAGCAGGACAGGGGGCGCAAGGTGAAAAACTGTTTTTT.

In regard to this clone: This same CDR3 is encoded by further DNA sequences in the sample. The chain is built from TRBV4-1 and TRBJ2-1; 8 bases map to TRBD2. The V gene end was trimmed by 3 bases and the J gene end by 0 bases; junction bases not matched to a gene: 16. Looked up from germline, CDR1 is MGHRA and CDR2 is YSYEKL. The length of the CDR3 is 20 residues. CDR3 DNA: TGCGCCAGCAGCCATCCCCCCAGAGCTAGCGGGCTGCCCTCCTACAATGAGCAGTTCTTC. It codes for CASSHPPRASGLPSYNEQFF.

The V and J genes are TRBV6-1 and TRBJ1-6; D gene unclear. V was trimmed by 0 bases and J by 6 bases, leaving 9 bases between them. CDR3 length equals 15 residues. Germline V gene lookup returns CDR1 MNHNS and CDR2 SASEGT. The DNA of the CDR3 is TGTGCCAGCAGTGAAGCGTGGGCCGCTAATTCACCCCTCCACTTT. Translation: CASSEAWAANSPLHF.

The gene calls are TRBV6-6 and TRBJ1-5; 12 bases fit TRBD1. Germline lookup yields CDR1 MNHNY and CDR2 SVGAGI (reference sequence). CDR3 length: 16 amino acids. Trimming cost V 7 bases and J 7 bases; bases outside gene matches: 11. The CDR3 DNA reads TGTGCCAGCATGCCGGGACAGGGGGCCCTCTGGCAGCCCCAGCATTTT. This codes for CASMPGQGALWQPQHF.

This clone has only a few counts. The chain has TRBV6-5 and TRBJ1-6, with 7 bases that match TRBD1. The germline V gene encodes CDR1 MNHEY and CDR2 SVGAGI. The CDR3 sequence is 14 residues long. V trimming: 5 bases; J trimming: 9 bases; junction bases outside the gene matches: 7. This CDR3 reads CASSPNDRVSPLHF. In DNA, the CDR3 is TGTGCCAGCAGTCCAAACGACAGGGTTTCACCCCTCCACTTT.